This TCR beta chain comes out of a study of cytomegalovirus exposure and HLA in healthy donors. The PCR had 60 Vbeta and 13 Jbeta primers. Here immunoSEQ multiplex PCR was the method, and the copy in TCRdb shows in-frame clones only, minus some. The repertoire consists of over 70,000 clones, with approximately 60% occurring once and the leading ten covering roughly 21%. Study-wide points: Using the classifier, cytomegalovirus status was reportedly diagnosed with high specificity and sensitivity. Most subjects' HLA-A and HLA-B alleles were reportedly predicted from TCR beta sequences. CMV serostatus was the only recorded immune exposure for donors.

Germline CDR1 SGHKS, CDR2 YYEKEE (reference sequence). The CDR3 runs to 19 residues. This clone was recorded many times. Its target is unknown. The junction and the germline gene differ at one end; a read error may be behind it. This receptor was identified in a woman aged 45-60 years in good health and CMV-seropositive. This chain connects TRBV5-5 to TRBJ1-6; D unresolved. The sample was PBMCs. CDR3 region: CASSHGLNWRSSYNSPLHF. The DNA of the CDR3 is TGCGCCAGCAGCCACGGATTGAATTGGAGGAGCTCCTATAATTCACCCCTCCACTTT.